Each of the 11 T cell receptor beta chains below was sequenced from the same sample in a study of blood T cell repertoires in COVID-19. The method was immunoSEQ multiplex PCR; TCRdb's version includes in-frame clones alone and lacks a portion of them. The table shows around 92,000 clones, with 74% occurring only once. Sequences were obtained from peripheral blood. All receptors come from a man between 65 and 85 years old with COVID-19, enrolled during active disease.

This chain connects TRBV5-4 to TRBJ2-1, with TRBD2 as a possible D gene (5 bases). The length of the CDR3 is 15 residues. The V gene lost 4 bases and the J gene lost 1 base, with 12 bases spanning the gap. The germline CDR1 and CDR2 sequences are SGHNT and YYREEE (reference sequence). This chain's CDR3 is CASSTPRDSYNEQFF. The CDR3 nucleotides are TGTGCCAGCAGCACCCCCCGGGATTCCTACAATGAGCAGTTCTTC.

The gene calls are TRBV19 and TRBJ1-5; D gene unclear. The germline V gene has CDR1 LNHDA and CDR2 SQIVND (reference sequence). Trimming left V 3 bases short and J 2 bases short, with 14 bases between. This CDR3 comprises 16 residues. CDR3 nucleotides: TGTGCCAGTAGTATTAAGGGAGGGCGCGGCAATCAGCCCCAGCATTTT. This translates into CASSIKGGRGNQPQHF.

This clone was seen once. This chain links TRBV11-3 with TRBJ2-5, with D possibly matching TRBD2 (6 bases). Germline CDR1 SGHNT, CDR2 YENEEA. The CDR3 runs to 15 residues. V was trimmed by 5 bases and J by 5 bases, leaving 18 bases between them. CDR3 amino acids: CASSPLGGGVETQYF. CDR3 nucleotides: TGTGCCAGCAGCCCCCTAGGCGGAGGGGTTGAGACCCAGTACTTC.

The chain employs TRBV5-1 and TRBJ2-2; the D gene is possibly TRBD1 (6 bases). V dropped 5 bases and J dropped 4 bases, with 15 bases sitting between them. The germline V gene encodes CDR1 SGHRS and CDR2 YFSETQ. CDR3 size: 15 residues. The CDR3 here is CASSRSGDPTGELFF. The CDR3 DNA follows: TGCGCCAGCAGTCGTTCAGGGGATCCCACCGGGGAGCTGTTTTTT.

This chain joins TRBV18 and TRBJ2-1; TRBD2 agrees at 14 bases. With 6 bases clipped from V and 0 bases from J, the junction kept 7 bases outside the gene matches. Germline-derived CDR1 and CDR2 are KGHSH and LQKENI. The CDR3 spans 18 residues. CDR3 sequence (DNA): TGTGCCAGCTCGCCGGGACTAGCGGGAGTCCTCTCCTACAATGAGCAGTTCTTC. The encoded protein is CASSPGLAGVLSYNEQFF.

The chain links TRBV19 to TRBJ1-5; weak D call: TRBD1 (5 bases). CDR1 is LNHDA and CDR2 is SQIVND in the germline V gene (reference sequence). Trimming pared 4 bases from V and 4 bases from J, leaving 11 bases between. This CDR3 is 14 amino acids long. The CDR3 coding sequence is TGTGCCAGTAGTACCCTCACAGGAAATCAGCCCCAGCATTTT. Translated, it gives CASSTLTGNQPQHF.

The V and J genes are TRBV27 and TRBJ1-5; D perhaps matches TRBD1 (5 bases). Between the trimmed V and J ends, which lost 3 bases and 5 bases, there was a span of 11 bases. Germline CDR1 MNHEY, CDR2 SMNVEV (reference sequence). The CDR3 has 14 residues. The CDR3: CASSFWGRDQPQHF. CDR3 coding DNA: TGTGCCAGCAGTTTTTGGGGGAGGGATCAGCCCCAGCATTTT.

This clone was counted only a few times. The chain carries TRBV28 and TRBJ1-2; 7 nucleotides align to TRBD1. V gave up 6 bases and J gave up 3 bases; unmatched junction bases: 16. From germline, CDR1 is MDHEN and CDR2 SYDVKM. The CDR3 loop spans 17 amino acids. CDR3 sequence: CASRVALGQAADYGYTF. The CDR3 nucleotides read TGTGCCAGCAGAGTGGCCCTAGGACAGGCGGCGGACTATGGCTACACCTTC.

This chain uses TRBV6-2 or TRBV6-3 with TRBJ2-7; 7 bases fit TRBD2. This CDR3 region has 15 residues. J was trimmed by 0 bases and V by 2 bases; bases with no gene match: 4. Per germline, CDR1 MNHEY and CDR2 SVGEGT. The DNA of the CDR3 is TGTGCCAGCAGTTACGAGGCTAGCGGCTCCTACGAGCAGTACTTC. Amino acid sequence: CASSYEASGSYEQYF.

The chain combines TRBV6-5 with TRBJ2-5; 12 bases agree with TRBD1. The CDR3 consists of 15 residues. The germline V gene has CDR1 MNHEY and CDR2 SVGAGI. V dropped 2 bases and J dropped 5; count of bases not matched to a gene: 3. CDR3 sequence: CASSYGTGGAETQYF. CDR3 DNA: TGTGCCAGCAGTTACGGGACAGGGGGCGCGGAGACCCAGTACTTC.

This chain connects TRBV28 to TRBJ2-5; tentatively, D is TRBD2 (6 bases). The CDR3 contains 14 residues. V was clipped by 6 bases and J by 1 base, with 12 bases between them. CDR1 and CDR2 from the germline V gene are MDHEN and SYDVKM. The CDR3 DNA reads TGTGCCAGCAGCGCCGGGACTTTCCAAGAGACCCAGTACTTC. It encodes CASSAGTFQETQYF. The variable domain in full, with the rest retrieved from reference TRBV28 and TRBJ2-5, is DVKVTQSSRYLVKRTGEKVFLECVQDMDHENMFWYRQDPGLGLRLIYFSYDVKMKEKGDIPEGYSVSREKKERFSLILESASTNQTSMYLCASSAGTFQETQYFGPGTRLLVL.